This T cell receptor (beta chain) originates from a study of blood T cell repertoires in COVID-19 (dated by TCRdb to 2020 to 2021). About the investigation overall: Collaborator samples came from the United States, Italy and Spain and covered acute and convalescent phases of COVID-19. The prospective study material was composed of cDNA or gDNA derived from T cells, B-cell-depleted T cells, or PBMCs. Deeply sampled blood TCRbeta repertoires from subjects exposed to, actively infected with, or recovered from COVID-19 were included in the dataset. The repertoires were released in a freely available public database intended as a resource for research on the immune response to SARS-CoV-2. The samples were drawn from two sources: the first 160 participants of the ongoing ImmuneRACE study, and 1,200 or so subjects contributed by 6 global collaborators. The sample metadata nearly always contained a de-identified subject ID, COVID-19 status, age in years and sex. Where HLA class I and class II types were available, the types were taken from metadata supplied by the sample provider, not from assay-based typing. General findings and caveats noted by the study authors: The amount of clinical and demographic metadata varied by source and participant and was provided uncurated.

The collaborating institutions used their own protocols to collect whole blood in K2EDTA tubes. For TCRbeta analysis, collaborators shipped samples in one of three forms: frozen whole blood, isolated PBMCs, or DNA extracted from either of those sample types. Only one count was recorded for this clone. No antigen is known for it. Base qualities are missing; no much larger clone stands one base away. TCRbeta CDR3 regions were amplified from genomic DNA using the immunoSEQ Assay, a bias-controlled multiplex PCR. Per the source publication's procedure: Within the assay, amplification of reference gene primers was used to estimate how many nucleated cells each sample contained. Sequence reads were collapsed and filtered to measure the absolute abundance of every unique TCRbeta CDR3 rearrangement. For each sample, productive Simpson clonality was calculated as the square root of Simpson's diversity index across productive rearrangements. TCRdb carries this immuneACCESS record with in-frame sequences only. Its versions omit some clonotypes, under half of them owing to an unresolved V gene in the studies checked, with the rest unexplained. V and J calls and clone size are as listed in that table; D and trimming were resolved from the DNA. A total of around 100,000 clones appear in this sample, about 85% of them only once. The ten largest clones capture more than 1.5% of the sample.

The CDR3 goes from the cysteine to the phenylalanine over 11 residues. Only the CDR3 region is kept as DNA, spanning 33 bases read in frame from base 1. Sequences SNHLY (CDR1) and FYNNEI (CDR2) are obtained from the germline V gene. V loses 4 bases, J loses 6 bases, and the germline ends lie 6 bases apart. The sequence was collected from an older woman with active or convalescent COVID-19. The chain joins TRBV2 to TRBJ1-1, with the identity of the D gene unclear. The sequencing input was peripheral blood. CDR3 region: CASSGGPEAFF. Here is the DNA: TGTGCCAGCAGTGGTGGGCCTGAAGCTTTCTTT.